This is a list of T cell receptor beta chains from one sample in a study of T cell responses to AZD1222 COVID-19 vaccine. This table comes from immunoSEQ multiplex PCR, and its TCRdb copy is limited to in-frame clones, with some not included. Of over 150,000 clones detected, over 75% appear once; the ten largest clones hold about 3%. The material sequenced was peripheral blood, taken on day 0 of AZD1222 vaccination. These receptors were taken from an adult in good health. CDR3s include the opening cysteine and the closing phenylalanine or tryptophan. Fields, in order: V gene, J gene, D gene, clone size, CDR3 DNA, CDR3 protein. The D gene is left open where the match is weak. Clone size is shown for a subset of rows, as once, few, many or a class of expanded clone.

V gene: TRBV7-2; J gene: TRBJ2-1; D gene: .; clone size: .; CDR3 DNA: TGTGCCAGCAGCTTAGGCTGGACTGCCTACAATGAGCAGTTCTTC; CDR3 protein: CASSLGWTAYNEQFF
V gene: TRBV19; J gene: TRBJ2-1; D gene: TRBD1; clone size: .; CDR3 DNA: TGTGCCAGTAGTATAGTACAGGGGATCTACAATGAGCAGTTCTTC; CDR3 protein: CASSIVQGIYNEQFF
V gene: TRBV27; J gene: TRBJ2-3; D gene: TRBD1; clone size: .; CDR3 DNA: TGTGCCAGCAGTTTACTCCGACAGGGGAGCACAGATACGCAGTATTTT; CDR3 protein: CASSLLRQGSTDTQYF
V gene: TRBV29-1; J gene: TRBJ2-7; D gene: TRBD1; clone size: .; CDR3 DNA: TGCAGCGCCGCCGGACAGGGCGACGAGCAGTACTTC; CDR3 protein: CSAAGQGDEQYF
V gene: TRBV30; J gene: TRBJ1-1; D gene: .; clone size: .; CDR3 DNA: TGTGCCTGGTCAGAGGGAAAGTGGAACACTGAAGCTTTCTTT; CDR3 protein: CAWSEGKWNTEAFF
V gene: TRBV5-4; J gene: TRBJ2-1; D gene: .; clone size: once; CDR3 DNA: TGTGCCAGCAGAACCGGGTCTTCCAATGAGCAGTTCTTC; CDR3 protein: CASRTGSSNEQFF
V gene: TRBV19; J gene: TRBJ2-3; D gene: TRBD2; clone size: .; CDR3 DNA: TGTGCCAGTAATTTTGCGGGGGACGGTACGCAGTATTTT; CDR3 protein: CASNFAGDGTQYF
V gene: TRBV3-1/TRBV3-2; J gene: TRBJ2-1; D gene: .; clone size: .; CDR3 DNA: TGTGCCAGCAGCCAAGGTGGCTACTCCTACAATGAGCAGTTCTTC; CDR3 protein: CASSQGGYSYNEQFF
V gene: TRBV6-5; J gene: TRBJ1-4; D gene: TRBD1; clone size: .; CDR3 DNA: TGTGCCAGCAGTTACGGACAGGGGTATGAAAAACTGTTTTTT; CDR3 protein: CASSYGQGYEKLFF
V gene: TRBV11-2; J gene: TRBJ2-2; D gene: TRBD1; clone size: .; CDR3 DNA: TGTGCCAGCAGCTTGGACAGGACGAACACCGGGGAGCTGTTTTTT; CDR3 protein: CASSLDRTNTGELFF
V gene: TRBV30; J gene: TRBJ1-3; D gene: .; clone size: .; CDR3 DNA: TGTGCCTGTAGCCCGGGACAAAGCTCTGGAAACACCATATATTTT; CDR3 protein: CACSPGQSSGNTIYF
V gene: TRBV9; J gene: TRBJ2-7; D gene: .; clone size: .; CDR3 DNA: TGTGCCAGCAGCGTAGCTGGGGACGGGGTCTCCTACGAGCAGTACTTC; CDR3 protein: CASSVAGDGVSYEQYF
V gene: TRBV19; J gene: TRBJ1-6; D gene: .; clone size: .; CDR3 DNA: TGTGCCAGTAGTATACCAGGGACCTATAATTCACCCCTCCACTTT; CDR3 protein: CASSIPGTYNSPLHF
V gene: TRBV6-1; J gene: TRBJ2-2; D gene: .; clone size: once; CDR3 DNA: TGTGCCAGCAGTGAGGACAGAAAAAACACCGGGGAGCTGTTTTTT; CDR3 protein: CASSEDRKNTGELFF
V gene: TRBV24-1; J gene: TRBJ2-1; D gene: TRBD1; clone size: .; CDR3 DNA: TGTGCCACCAGTGATGCCCAGGGGGCATCCTACAATGAGCAGTTCTTC; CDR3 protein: CATSDAQGASYNEQFF
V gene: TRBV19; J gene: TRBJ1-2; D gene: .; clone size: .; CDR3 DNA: TGTGCCAGTAAAATAGCAGGAAGTTCCCCGGCCAACTATGGCTACACCTTC; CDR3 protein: CASKIAGSSPANYGYTF
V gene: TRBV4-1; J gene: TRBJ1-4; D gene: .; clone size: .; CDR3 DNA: TGCGCCAGCAGCCTCCCATTCCTTGGGCAGGCGAGGGATGAAAAACTGTTTTTT; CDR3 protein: CASSLPFLGQARDEKLFF
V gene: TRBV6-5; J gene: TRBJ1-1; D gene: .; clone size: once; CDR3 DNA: TGTGCCAGCACCCTTGACAGGTTGAACACTGAAGCTTTCTTT; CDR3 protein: CASTLDRLNTEAFF
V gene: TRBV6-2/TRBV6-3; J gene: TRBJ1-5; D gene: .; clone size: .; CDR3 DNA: TGTGCCAGCAGTTACAAGACAGGCCGCAGCAATCAGCCCCAGCATTTT; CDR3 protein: CASSYKTGRSNQPQHF
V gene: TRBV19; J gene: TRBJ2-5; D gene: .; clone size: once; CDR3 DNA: TGTGCCAGTACAAAGGGGGGGCCTCAAGAGACCCAGTACTTC; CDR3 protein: CASTKGGPQETQYF
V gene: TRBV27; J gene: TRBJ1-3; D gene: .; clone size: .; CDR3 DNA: TGTGCCAGCAGTTTTTTGGCTGGAAACACCATATATTTT; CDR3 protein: CASSFLAGNTIYF
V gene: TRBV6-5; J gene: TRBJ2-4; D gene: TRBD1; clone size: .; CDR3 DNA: TGTGCCGGAAACCCAACAGGGGAGAGGCAAAACATTCAGTACTTC; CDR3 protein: CAGNPTGERQNIQYF